This T cell receptor beta chain was profiled in a study of blood T cell repertoires in COVID-19. The V gene's germline CDR1 is SGHNT and CDR2 YYREEE (reference sequence). The CDR3 sequence is 16 residues long. V lost 3 bases to trimming and J lost 0 bases, with 14 bases between them. Sequencing was performed with immunoSEQ multiplex PCR; in TCRdb, only in-frame clones are kept and a portion is missing. The sample lists approximately 61,000 clones, just over 85% occurring once. Only a few counts were recorded for this clone. The TCR sequence derives from a woman aged 80 or over with active COVID-19. What was sequenced was peripheral blood. The chain joins TRBV5-4 to TRBJ2-3; tentative D call: TRBD2 (6 bases). This chain's CDR3 is CASSSHQRASTDTQYF. The DNA of the CDR3 is TGTGCCAGCAGCTCCCATCAGCGGGCTAGCACAGATACGCAGTATTTT.